This T cell receptor beta chain came from a study of blood T cell repertoires in COVID-19. Original processing notes: Estimation of nucleated cell counts was performed using reference gene primer amplification. Clones were sequenced by immunoSEQ multiplex PCR, and TCRdb holds only the in-frame ones, with some missing. D and trimming were read from the DNA, whereas the V and J calls and clone size are those reported in that table. The sample has 250,000 to 300,000 clones; 81% are singletons. The TCR sequence derives from a woman aged 60-75 years with active or convalescent COVID-19. The sample taken for sequencing was peripheral blood.

The DNA of the CDR3 is TGTGCCAGCAGCTTGGACGGGACAGGGTGGGGCACTGAAGCTTTCTTT. Translating gives CASSLDGTGWGTEAFF. This rearrangement joins TRBV5-5 to TRBJ1-1; TRBD1 aligns across 9 bases. In germline, CDR1 is SGHKS, CDR2 YYEKEE (reference sequence). The CDR3 has 16 residues. V dropped 0 bases and J dropped 4; count of bases not matched to a gene: 7.